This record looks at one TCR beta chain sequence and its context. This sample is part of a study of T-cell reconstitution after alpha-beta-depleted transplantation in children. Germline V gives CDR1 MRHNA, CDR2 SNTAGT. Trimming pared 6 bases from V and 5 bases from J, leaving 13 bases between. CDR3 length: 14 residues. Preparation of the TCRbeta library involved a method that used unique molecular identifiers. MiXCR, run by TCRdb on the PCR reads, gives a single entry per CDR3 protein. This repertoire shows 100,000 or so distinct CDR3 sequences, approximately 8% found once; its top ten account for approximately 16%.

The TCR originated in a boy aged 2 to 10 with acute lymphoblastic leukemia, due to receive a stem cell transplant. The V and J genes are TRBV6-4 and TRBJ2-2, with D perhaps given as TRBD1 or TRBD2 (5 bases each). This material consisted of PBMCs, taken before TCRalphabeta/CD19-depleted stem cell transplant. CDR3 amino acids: CASSAGAETGELFF. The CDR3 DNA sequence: TGTGCCAGCAGCGCCGGGGCGGAGACCGGGGAGCTGTTTTTT.